This T cell receptor (beta chain) appears in the sequencing data of a study of blood T cell repertoires in COVID-19. The V gene's germline CDR1 is SGDLS and CDR2 YYNGEE. The CDR3 consists of 14 residues. Trimming removed 3 bases from V and 6 bases from J, with 14 bases in between. Some clones are missing from TCRdb's copy, which holds only in-frame ones; the method was immunoSEQ multiplex PCR. The sample has 180,000 or so clones; 70% to 90% are singletons. The sample taken for sequencing was peripheral blood. V and J are TRBV9 and TRBJ2-3; D might be TRBD2 (5 bases). This receptor was taken from a man aged 55 to 70 with acute or convalescent COVID-19. The CDR3 coding sequence is TGTGCCAGCAGCGCCAACCTCCCGGGGGATACGCAGTATTTT. Translation: CASSANLPGDTQYF.